These 25 T cell receptor beta chains were sequenced from one sample in a study of blood T cell repertoires in COVID-19. Profiled with immunoSEQ multiplex PCR; TCRdb holds only in-frame clones, not every one. The table has some 170,000 clones, approximately 83% seen once; the top ten hold 6.5% to 8.5%. The sequenced material came from peripheral blood. Receptors were obtained from a woman between 40 and 55 years old with COVID-19, enrolled during active disease.

This clone occurred a few times. The V and J genes are TRBV28 and TRBJ2-7, with 7 bases matching TRBD1. V gave up 5 bases and J gave up 2 bases; unmatched junction bases: 6. Germline V gene sequence: CDR1 MDHEN, CDR2 SYDVKM. CDR3 length: 14 residues. The CDR3 coding sequence is TGTGCCAGCAGTCGGAGGACAGGACCCTACGAGCAGTACTTC. Residues: CASSRRTGPYEQYF.

The chain joins TRBV20-1 to TRBJ1-6; 11 bases are a match to TRBD1. CDR1 and CDR2 (germline): DFQATT, SNEGSKA (reference sequence). V shed 3 bases, J shed 1 base, and the junction held 8 bases outside the gene matches. The CDR3 totals 18 residues. In DNA form, the CDR3 reads TGCAGTGCTAGTATCGGGGACAGGGGGGTTTCCTATAATTCACCCCTCCACTTT. Its protein product is CSASIGDRGVSYNSPLHF.

The J gene is TRBJ1-2, the V gene TRBV7-9; a possible D gene is TRBD1 (5 bases). CDR1 is SEHNR and CDR2 is FQNEAQ in the germline V gene (reference sequence). CDR3 length equals 16 residues. V dropped 5 bases and J dropped 4 bases, with 20 bases sitting between them. CDR3 loop: CASSPTQRGYFYGYTF. The CDR3 nucleotides are TGTGCCAGCAGCCCCACTCAACGGGGGTACTTCTATGGCTACACCTTC. Combining the CDR3 with reference TRBV7-9 and TRBJ1-2 gives the whole variable domain DTGVSQNPRHKITKRGQNVTFRCDPISEHNRLYWYRQTLGQGPEFLTYFQNEAQLEKSRLLSDRFSAERPKGSFSTLEIQRTEQGDSAMYLCASSPTQRGYFYGYTFGSGTRLTVV.

V is TRBV6-5 and J is TRBJ2-1, with 8 bases identical to TRBD1. Germline CDR1 and CDR2: MNHEY and SVGAGI. The CDR3 has 16 residues. The J segment lost 6 bases and the V segment lost 0 bases, leaving 7 bases of the junction unmatched. DNA for the CDR3: TGTGCCAGCAGTTACTCGAGTCCACAGGGGGGCAATGAGCAGTTCTTC. Residues: CASSYSSPQGGNEQFF.

J is TRBJ1-3 and V is TRBV5-1; 7 bases match TRBD1. Germline V gives CDR1 SGHRS, CDR2 YFSETQ. The CDR3 spans 16 residues. J lost 0 bases, V lost 4 bases, and 7 bases had no gene match. This CDR3 reads CASSRTGTASGNTIYF. CDR3 in DNA: TGCGCCAGCAGCAGGACCGGGACAGCCTCTGGAAACACCATATATTTT.

The CDR3 nucleotides are TGCAGTGCTAGTGGGCTAGCGGGAGAGAACGAGCAGTACTTC. It yields the protein CSASGLAGENEQYF. The rearrangement joins TRBV20-1 to TRBJ2-7, with TRBD2 matching over 10 bases. Germline CDR1 DFQATT, CDR2 SNEGSKA (reference sequence). The CDR3 extends over 14 amino acids. V trimming: 3 bases; J trimming: 5 bases; junction bases outside the gene matches: 7.

V and J are TRBV3-1 (or the pseudogene TRBV3-2) and TRBJ2-1; 13 positions agree with TRBD2. Germline loops: CDR1 LGHDT, CDR2 YNNKEL (reference sequence). Germline trimming cut 7 bases from V and 9 bases from J; bases unmatched to any gene: 12. The CDR3 loop spans 16 amino acids. CDR3 in amino acids: CASMLGGLAGVGEQFF. CDR3 DNA sequence: TGTGCCAGCATGCTAGGAGGACTAGCGGGAGTTGGTGAGCAGTTCTTC.

The chain has TRBV9 and TRBJ1-2; 7 nucleotides match TRBD1. Germline V CDR1 and CDR2: SGDLS, YYNGEE. This CDR3 has 17 amino acids. V gave up 3 bases and J gave up 4 bases; unmatched junction bases: 15. DNA for the CDR3: TGTGCCAGCAGCGACCCAGGGGGGCAGGGCTCCCTCTATGGCTACACCTTC. It specifies CASSDPGGQGSLYGYTF.

The chain has TRBV7-9 and TRBJ2-7; TRBD2 agrees at 9 bases. V gave up 5 bases and J gave up 2 bases; unmatched junction bases: 7. Per the germline V gene, CDR1 is SEHNR and CDR2 is FQNEAQ (reference sequence). CDR3 length: 15 residues. CDR3 DNA: TGTGCCAGCAGCGATACCGGGACTAGCACCTACGAGCAGTACTTC. It yields the protein CASSDTGTSTYEQYF.

V is TRBV10-2 and J is TRBJ1-1; TRBD1 matches at 8 bases. Germline assignment: CDR1 WSHSY and CDR2 SAAADI. The CDR3 is 13 amino acids. Unmatched junction bases numbered 1, after V lost 3 bases and J lost 4 bases. CDR3 amino acids: CASSDTGGTEAFF. The CDR3 DNA reads TGCGCCAGCAGTGATACAGGGGGCACTGAAGCTTTCTTT.

The chain joins TRBV18 to TRBJ2-5; tentatively, D is TRBD1 (5 bases). This CDR3 contains 16 residues. The germline V and J ends were trimmed by 1 base and 0 bases, with 12 bases remaining between them. Germline assignment: CDR1 KGHSH and CDR2 LQKENI. For the CDR3, the DNA is TGTGCCAGCTCACCACTGCCAGGGAATAACCAAGAGACCCAGTACTTC. Translation: CASSPLPGNNQETQYF.

The chain is built from TRBV3-1 (or the pseudogene TRBV3-2) and TRBJ2-1; D is possibly TRBD2 (6 bases). The V gene's germline CDR1 is LGHDT and CDR2 YNNKEL (reference sequence). The V and J ends lost 1 base and 4 bases respectively, with 17 bases between them. This CDR3 comprises 17 residues. The CDR3 DNA follows: TGTGCCAGCAGCCAAGGTAGTATCTGGGAGGATTACAATGAGCAGTTCTTC. This translates into CASSQGSIWEDYNEQFF.

The J gene is TRBJ1-1, the V gene TRBV6-1; D call uncertain. Trimming stripped 2 bases from V and 11 bases from J, with 15 bases between. Germline V lookup: CDR1 MNHNS, CDR2 SASEGT. CDR3 size: 13 residues. The CDR3 bases are TGTGCCAGCAGTGAAAGGTTGGGCTTTTGGGCTTTCTTT. This codes for CASSERLGFWAFF.

The V gene is TRBV6-5, the J gene TRBJ2-1; D is unresolved. V lost 2 bases, J lost 5 bases, and 16 bases lay in between. CDR3 length equals 16 residues. Germline assignment: CDR1 MNHEY and CDR2 SVGAGI. CDR3 in amino acids: CASSYLTASWDNEQFF. DNA for the CDR3: TGTGCCAGCAGTTACCTCACAGCCTCTTGGGACAATGAGCAGTTCTTC.

The V call is TRBV29-1, the J call TRBJ1-3; the match to TRBD1 covers 8 bases. Germline-derived CDR1 and CDR2 are SQVTM and ANQGSEA. V gave up 6 bases and J gave up 2 bases; unmatched junction bases: 6. CDR3 size: 14 residues. CDR3 region: CSVGQANTGNTIYF. Here the CDR3 DNA reads TGCAGCGTGGGACAGGCGAACACTGGAAACACCATATATTTT.

This clone was detected once. The chain joins TRBV6-5 to TRBJ1-1, with 7 bases fitting TRBD1. The CDR3 consists of 14 residues. Losses at the gene ends were 7 bases for V and 4 bases for J; bases not matched to a gene: 9. The V gene's germline CDR1 is MNHEY and CDR2 SVGAGI. The CDR3 here is CASNRQGAGTEAFF. CDR3 coding DNA: TGTGCCAGCAACAGACAGGGTGCGGGCACTGAAGCTTTCTTT.

The gene calls are TRBV4-2 and TRBJ2-7, with TRBD1 identical over 7 bases. This CDR3 spans 15 amino acids. Germline CDR1 is LGHNA and CDR2 is YNFKEQ. V dropped 0 bases and J dropped 5; count of bases not matched to a gene: 7. The CDR3 is CASSQDRDRIHEQYF. Written as DNA, the CDR3 is TGTGCCAGCAGCCAAGATAGGGACAGAATACACGAGCAGTACTTC.

The J gene is TRBJ2-1, the V gene TRBV5-1; 11 bases align to TRBD2. This CDR3 is 17 amino acids long. CDR1 is SGHRS and CDR2 is YFSETQ in the germline V gene. Trimming at V came to 0 bases and at J to 6 bases, leaving 8 bases not matched to a gene. DNA for the CDR3: TGCGCCAGCAGCTTGGCGGTAGTTACTAGCGGGAGCAATGAGCAGTTCTTC. It is translated as CASSLAVVTSGSNEQFF.

This clone was seen just once. The chain combines TRBV6-5 with TRBJ2-3; D might be TRBD2 (6 bases). There are 16 residues in the CDR3. The germline V and J ends were trimmed by 4 bases and 0 bases, with 14 bases remaining between them. Germline CDR1 reads MNHEY; CDR2 reads SVGAGI. The CDR3 coding sequence is TGTGCCAGCAGTTCTTGGAGGGGATCTAGCACAGATACGCAGTATTTT. Its protein product is CASSSWRGSSTDTQYF.

The chain couples TRBV28 to TRBJ1-4, with a tentative D call TRBD1 (5 bases). V lost 7 bases and J 0 bases, leaving 12 bases between the germline ends. Germline V gene sequence: CDR1 MDHEN, CDR2 SYDVKM. The CDR3 extends over 15 amino acids. CDR3 DNA: TGTGCCAGCACCCAGGGAGGAGCAACTAATGAAAAACTGTTTTTT. Amino acid sequence: CASTQGGATNEKLFF. Together with reference TRBV28 and TRBJ1-4, the CDR3 gives the full variable domain: DVKVTQSSRYLVKRTGEKVFLECVQDMDHENMFWYRQDPGLGLRLIYFSYDVKMKEKGDIPEGYSVSREKKERFSLILESASTNQTSMYLCASTQGGATNEKLFFGSGTQLSVL.

A few counts support this clone. This chain joins TRBV24-1 and TRBJ2-5; TRBD1 matches 10 bases. Per the germline V gene, CDR1 is KGHDR and CDR2 is SFDVKD. V was pared by 9 bases and J by 4 bases, with 4 bases of the junction left unmatched. CDR3 length: 13 amino acids. CDR3 sequence (DNA): TGTGCCACCGGGCGGACAGGGGGAGAGACCCAGTACTTC. Protein: CATGRTGGETQYF.

CDR3 protein: CAREKLDSPNTEAFF. CDR3 in DNA: TGCGCCAGAGAAAAGTTGGACAGCCCGAACACTGAAGCTTTCTTT. This chain uses TRBV10-2 with TRBJ1-1, with D maybe TRBD1 (6 bases). Germline CDR1 and CDR2: WSHSY and SAAADI. V lost 9 bases and J lost 1, with 18 bases in between. There are 15 residues in the CDR3.

The chain combines TRBV4-1 with TRBJ2-1; TRBD2 agrees at 11 bases. The V gene's germline CDR1 is MGHRA and CDR2 YSYEKL. V was clipped by 0 bases and J by 3 bases; unmatched bases: 1. This CDR3 has 16 residues. CDR3 sequence (DNA): TGCGCCAGCAGCCAAGATAGCGGGGGGGGCTACAATGAGCAGTTCTTC. As protein: CASSQDSGGGYNEQFF.

The J gene is TRBJ2-1, the V gene TRBV18; tentative D call: TRBD2 (5 bases). This CDR3 has 14 amino acids. Germline CDR1 is KGHSH and CDR2 is LQKENI. Trimming removed 2 bases at V and 8 bases at J, with 13 bases between. The CDR3 DNA sequence: TGTGCCAGCTCACCATCCAAAGTCGGGGATGAGCAGTTCTTC. Translating it yields CASSPSKVGDEQFF.

The chain employs TRBV18 and TRBJ2-1; 7 bases are shared with TRBD2. Trimming cost V 3 bases and J 3 bases; bases outside gene matches: 11. This CDR3 has 17 amino acids. Germline V CDR1 and CDR2: KGHSH, LQKENI. The CDR3 sequence: CASSPVILAEVYNEQFF. As DNA, the CDR3 is TGTGCCAGCTCACCTGTCATCCTAGCGGAGGTCTACAATGAGCAGTTCTTC. Supplemented by reference TRBV18 and TRBJ2-1, the full variable domain reads NAGVMQNPRHLVRRRGQEARLRCSPMKGHSHVYWYRQLPEEGLKFMVYLQKENIIDESGMPKERFSAEFPKEGPSILRIQQVVRGDSAAYFCASSPVILAEVYNEQFFGPGTRLTVL.